This T cell receptor beta chain was obtained from a study of PD-1 blockade in mismatch repair-deficient tumors. Study information: Patients had 12 mismatch repair-deficient cancer types, all previously treated and progressing.

The protocol was immunoSEQ multiplex PCR, while the TCRdb copy is restricted to in-frame clones and leaves out a portion. Of about 79,000 clones in the sample, 80% to 90% were seen once. The sample holds a few counts of this clone. Germline V gene lookup returns CDR1 MGHRA and CDR2 YSYEKL. V was pared by 3 bases and J by 5 bases, with 4 bases of the junction left unmatched. This CDR3 has 14 residues. The clonotype comes from an adult with mismatch repair-deficient cancer. The chain employs TRBV4-1 and TRBJ2-1, with 7 nucleotides matching TRBD1. The source material was peripheral blood, sampled 44 weeks after starting pembrolizumab. The CDR3 nucleotides are TGCGCCAGCAGCCACCTGGACAGGAACAATGAGCAGTTCTTC. Residues: CASSHLDRNNEQFF.